The rows below give T cell receptor beta chains drawn from one sample of a study of Graves' ophthalmopathy and Graves' hyperthyroidism. TCRdb recomputed calls from the multiplex PCR reads with MiXCR, one row per CDR3 protein. The repertoire holds about 620,000 distinct CDR3 sequences, with 20% to 25% as singletons. The specimen sequenced was peripheral blood. These receptors all come from a woman aged 18-30 years with stable Graves' hyperthyroidism. Some clones in this sample may be carry-over from other donors' samples. The CDR3 runs from the conserved cysteine through the conserved F or W. A D gene is named only where the DNA matches it firmly.

13,TRBJ1-6,-,TRBV7-8,CASSLEPGAPLHF
13,TRBJ1-2,TRBD1,TRBV6-1,CASRDRADYGYTF
12,TRBJ1-2,-,TRBV7-9,CASSRGSYGYTF
16,TRBJ2-7,-,TRBV20-1,CSARGPHERAAYEQYF
13,TRBJ2-2,-,TRBV6-1,CASQPEYRGELFF
16,TRBJ1-2,-,TRBV15,CATSRETNRAAYGYTF
16,TRBJ1-6,-,TRBV7-8,CASSLERQTYNSPLHF
15,TRBJ1-1,-,TRBV19,CASSIARTMNTEAFF
14,TRBJ2-7,TRBD1,TRBV2,CASKFYRGQNEQYF
17,TRBJ2-5,TRBD2,TRBV12-3/TRBV12-4,CASSFTSSGRPLSTQYF
13,TRBJ1-2,-,TRBV12-3/TRBV12-4,CASSLGVYYGYTF
14,TRBJ1-1,TRBD1,TRBV12-3/TRBV12-4,CASKPGQGNTEAFF
16,TRBJ1-1,-,TRBV28,CASRHITDGADTEAFF
14,TRBJ2-7,-,TRBV12-3/TRBV12-4,CASSLAQGFYEQYF
14,TRBJ2-2,-,TRBV6-5,CASSYLRGGGELFF
12,TRBJ2-2,-,TRBV6-5,CASSYSRGELFF
15,TRBJ1-1,-,TRBV30,CAWSRNRERNTEAFF
15,TRBJ1-1,TRBD1,TRBV20-1,CSARPLRQGATEAFF
14,TRBJ2-7,TRBD1,TRBV6-1,CASRRQGRTYEQYF
14,TRBJ1-1,-,TRBV6-1,CASIERGDRRKAFF
14,TRBJ2-6,-,TRBV5-1,CASSPGSGANVLTF
14,TRBJ1-5,-,TRBV6-1,CASSDVGLNQPQHF
14,TRBJ2-5,-,TRBV9,CASTRSHDRETQYF
15,TRBJ2-7,TRBD2,TRBV28,CASSAALAGLGEQYF
11,TRBJ1-2,-,TRBV12-3/TRBV12-4,CASSKSWGYTF
16,TRBJ1-3,-,TRBV11-1,CASSLVTIPSGNTIYF
15,TRBJ1-5,TRBD1,TRBV16,CASTEDGRGPQPQHF
14,TRBJ1-1,-,TRBV6-1,CASLRRRENTEAFF
14,TRBJ1-5,-,TRBV7-9,CASSPPSGNQPQHF
13,TRBJ1-1,-,TRBV7-3,CASSLRPNTESFF
14,TRBJ1-1,-,TRBV20-1,CSARTPDRNTEAFF
16,TRBJ1-6,-,TRBV27,CASSLSRGAYNSPLHF
17,TRBJ1-2,-,TRBV12-3/TRBV12-4,CASSSGTRVRSGYGYTF
13,TRBJ2-7,-,TRBV6-1,CASRHGANYEQYF
13,TRBJ1-5,-,TRBV7-9,CASMRGSNQPQHF
15,TRBJ2-7,TRBD2,TRBV12-3/TRBV12-4,CASSFSGGQAYEQYF
15,TRBJ2-2,-,TRBV28,CASSLRGGHTGELFF
15,TRBJ1-2,-,TRBV4-1,CASSQTGQRDDGYTF
13,TRBJ2-7,-,TRBV24-1,CATSRGHSYEQYF
14,TRBJ1-2,-,TRBV7-9,CASSASPRFYGYTF
14,TRBJ1-1,TRBD1,TRBV6-1,CASSRQGVRTEAFF
13,TRBJ1-1,TRBD1,TRBV20-1,CSAPTGGNTEAFF
15,TRBJ2-7,TRBD2,TRBV28,CASSFPATSRGEQYF
14,TRBJ1-6,-,TRBV7-3,CASSLDWYNSPLHF
13,TRBJ2-7,TRBD2,TRBV5-1,CASSALAGYEQYF
12,TRBJ1-1,-,TRBV28,CASSPGLPEAFF
16,TRBJ2-7,TRBD2,TRBV6-5,CASSYPLAGGSYEQYF
15,TRBJ2-5,TRBD1,TRBV7-2,CASSRRDRGGETQYF
13,TRBJ2-7,TRBD2,TRBV20-1,CSARGGGRYEQYF
14,TRBJ1-2,TRBD1,TRBV2,CASRPGQGLGGYTF